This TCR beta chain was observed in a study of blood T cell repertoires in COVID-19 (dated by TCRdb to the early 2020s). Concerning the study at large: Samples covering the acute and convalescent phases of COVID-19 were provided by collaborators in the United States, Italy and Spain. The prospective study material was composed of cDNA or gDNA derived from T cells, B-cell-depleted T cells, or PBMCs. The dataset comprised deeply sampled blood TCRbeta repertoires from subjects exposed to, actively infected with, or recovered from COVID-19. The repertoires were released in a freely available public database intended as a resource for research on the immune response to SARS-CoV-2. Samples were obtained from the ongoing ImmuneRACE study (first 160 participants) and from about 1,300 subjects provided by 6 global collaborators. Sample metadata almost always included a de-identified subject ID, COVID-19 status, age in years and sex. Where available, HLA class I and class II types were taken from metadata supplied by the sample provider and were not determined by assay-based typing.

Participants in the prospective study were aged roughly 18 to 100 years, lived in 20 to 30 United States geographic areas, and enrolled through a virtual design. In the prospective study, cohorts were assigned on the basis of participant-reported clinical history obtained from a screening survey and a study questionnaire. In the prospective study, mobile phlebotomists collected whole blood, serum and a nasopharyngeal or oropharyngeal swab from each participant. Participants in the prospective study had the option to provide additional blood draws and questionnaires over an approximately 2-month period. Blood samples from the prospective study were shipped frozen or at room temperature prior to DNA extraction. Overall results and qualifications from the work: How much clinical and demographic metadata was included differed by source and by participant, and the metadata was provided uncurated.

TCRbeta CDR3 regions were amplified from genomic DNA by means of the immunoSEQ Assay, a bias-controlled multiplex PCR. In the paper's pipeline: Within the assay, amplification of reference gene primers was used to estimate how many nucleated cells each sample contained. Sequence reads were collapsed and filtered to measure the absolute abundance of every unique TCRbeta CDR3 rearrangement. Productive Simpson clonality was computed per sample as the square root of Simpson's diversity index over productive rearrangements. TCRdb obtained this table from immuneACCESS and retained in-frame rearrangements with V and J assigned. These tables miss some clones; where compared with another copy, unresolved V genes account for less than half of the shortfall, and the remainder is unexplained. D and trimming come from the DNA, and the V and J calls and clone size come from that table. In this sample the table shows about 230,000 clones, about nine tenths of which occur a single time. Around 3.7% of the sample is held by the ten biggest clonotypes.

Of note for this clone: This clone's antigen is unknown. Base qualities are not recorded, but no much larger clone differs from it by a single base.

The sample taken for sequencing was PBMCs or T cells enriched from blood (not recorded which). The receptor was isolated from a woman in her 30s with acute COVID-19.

The CDR3 is CASSFRDRGPGELFF. The DNA is TGTGCCAGCAGTTTCCGGGACAGGGGGCCCGGGGAGCTGTTTTTT. The chain uses TRBV6-5 and TRBJ2-2, with 12 bases matching TRBD1. Clipping removes 4 bases from V and 6 bases from J, with 3 as the unmatched junction base count. For CDR1 and CDR2, the germline V gene lists MNHEY and SVGAGI. The CDR3 spans 15 residues, from the cysteine through the phenylalanine. Only the CDR3 DNA stays, 45 bases, in frame from base 1.